This T cell receptor (beta chain) was documented in a study of CD8 T cells in Susac syndrome. General observations from the study: The study admitted that it had a relatively small number of individuals in its TCR sequencing and HLA analysis.

Trimming cost V 7 bases and J 3 bases, with 16 bases left between them. Per the germline V gene, CDR1 is MNHNS and CDR2 is SASEGT. This CDR3 region has 14 residues. Comments on this clonotype: The antigen is not known.

Random hexamers were used to reverse transcribe about 0.5 to 1 ug of RNA. Each CDR3 protein gets one entry after TCRdb re-called the immunoSEQ multiplex PCR reads with MiXCR. The sample carries 150,000 to 200,000 distinct CDR3 sequences, 92% recorded once. This chain uses TRBV6-1 with TRBJ2-7; perhaps TRBD2 as D (5 bases). The material sequenced was CD4+ T cells from PBMCs. This sequence originates from a human donor in good health. CDR3 DNA: TGTGCCAGCACCCGAGAGGGCTCGGGCTACGAGCAGTACTTC. As protein: CASTREGSGYEQYF.